These 20 T cell receptor beta chains originate from one sample sequenced in a study of OX40 agonist ivuxolimab in advanced cancers. Method: immunoSEQ multiplex PCR; TCRdb's copy keeps in-frame clones and lacks some. The sample shows 50,000 to 75,000 clones, around nine tenths of them seen only once. This specimen consisted of CD4+ or CD8+ T cells sorted from blood, obtained in a trial of the OX40 agonist ivuxolimab. These receptors were obtained from an adult with an advanced solid tumor such as melanoma, head and neck, liver or kidney cancer.

The chain's CDR3 is CASSDAGTHYGYTF. The CDR3, as DNA: TGCGCCAGCAGTGATGCAGGGACTCACTATGGCTACACCTTC. This rearrangement joins TRBV10-1 to TRBJ1-2, with D perhaps matching TRBD1 (5 bases). CDR3 length: 14 residues. Germline V gives CDR1 WNHNN, CDR2 SYGVQD (reference sequence). V was shortened by 3 bases and J by 3 bases, with 11 bases between the two germline ends.

The chain is built from TRBV10-3 and TRBJ1-5; tentatively, D is TRBD1 (6 bases). V was clipped by 5 bases and J by 0 bases, with 11 bases between them. CDR1 is ENHRY, CDR2 SYGVKD, per germline. The CDR3 length is 15 residues. CDR3 in DNA: TGTGCCATCAGTACCGGACAGACTAGCAATCAGCCCCAGCATTTT. Its protein is CAISTGQTSNQPQHF.

This chain joins TRBV5-1 and TRBJ2-1; TRBD1 agrees at 9 bases. The CDR3 extends over 14 amino acids. Germline CDR1 and CDR2: SGHRS and YFSETQ. V shed 4 bases and J 9 bases; nucleotides not matched to a gene: 8. The CDR3 coding sequence is TGCGCCAGCAGCCTTCGGGACAGGGAGGGTGAGCAGTTCTTC. Residues: CASSLRDREGEQFF.

This chain links TRBV7-6 with TRBJ2-2; no reliable D call. Trimming cost V 1 base and J 2 bases, with 5 bases left between them. CDR1 is SGHVS, CDR2 FNYEAQ, per germline. The CDR3 length is 14 residues. The CDR3 is CASSLGGNTGELFF. CDR3 DNA sequence: TGTGCCAGCAGCTTAGGGGGTAACACCGGGGAGCTGTTTTTT.

The chain combines TRBV5-1 with TRBJ2-7; 7 bases are shared with TRBD1. With 3 bases clipped from V and 2 bases from J, the junction kept 8 bases outside the gene matches. CDR1 is SGHRS, CDR2 YFSETQ, per germline. This CDR3 is 15 amino acids long. This chain's CDR3 is CASSWTSGQTYEQYF. DNA of the CDR3: TGCGCCAGCAGCTGGACATCGGGACAGACCTACGAGCAGTACTTC.

The V gene is TRBV6-4, the J gene TRBJ1-2; TRBD1 aligns across 8 bases. The trim removed 6 bases at V and 8 bases at J, leaving 11 bases unmatched. Germline CDR1 reads MRHNA; CDR2 reads SNTAGT. The CDR3 sequence is 14 residues long. CDR3: CASREDRDLGGYTF. CDR3 DNA sequence: TGTGCCAGCAGGGAGGACAGGGACCTCGGGGGCTACACCTTC.

The J gene is TRBJ2-2, the V gene TRBV6-5; maybe TRBD1 (5 bases). The CDR3 runs to 16 residues. The V end lost 4 bases, the J end lost 1 base, and 13 bases lay between the germline ends. The V gene's germline CDR1 is MNHEY and CDR2 SVGAGI. Here the CDR3 DNA reads TGTGCCAGCAGTTCAACAGGTTGGGAGAACACCGGGGAGCTGTTTTTT. The encoded protein is CASSSTGWENTGELFF.

The rearrangement links TRBV4-1 to TRBJ2-3, with 10 nucleotides matching TRBD2. The V segment lost 1 base and the J segment 2 bases; nucleotides outside the gene matches: 12. CDR3 length: 19 amino acids. The V gene's germline CDR1 is MGHRA and CDR2 YSYEKL. The CDR3 region has the DNA TGCGCCAGCAGCCAAGGAAGAGGGGATAGCGGGGGGATCACAGATACGCAGTATTTT. Its protein is CASSQGRGDSGGITDTQYF.

Remarks on this clone: In this CDR3 the conserved last residue, phenylalanine or tryptophan, is missing, so a read error is likely. The DNA is left out, because the CDR3 cannot be placed on it with certainty; the CDR3 is given as TCRdb lists it. The genes are TRBV21-1 and TRBJ2-7; the tabulated D call, TRBD1, remains unverified against the DNA. TRBV21-1 is marked as a pseudogene. The CDR3 spans 11 residues, counting both ends. The CDR3 sequence: CASSRTTPGNC.

The chain combines TRBV9 with TRBJ2-5; 7 nucleotides match TRBD2. The CDR3 covers 16 residues. V was clipped by 2 bases and J by 5 bases; unmatched bases: 12. Germline-derived CDR1 and CDR2 are SGDLS and YYNGEE. The DNA of the CDR3 is TGTGCCAGCAGCGTCAGACTAGGCGGGGGTTGGGAGACCCAGTACTTC. It yields the protein CASSVRLGGGWETQYF.

The V gene is TRBV4-3, the J gene TRBJ1-2; no definite D call. Per the germline V gene, CDR1 is LGHNA and CDR2 is YSLEER. Trimming took 0 bases from V and 7 from J, leaving 15 bases between them. The CDR3 contains 15 residues. CDR3 nucleotide sequence: TGCGCCAGCAGCCAAGATATTACGGTACTATTTGGCTACACCTTC. Translating it yields CASSQDITVLFGYTF.

This clone was seen only once. One junction end does not reproduce the germline sequence, and a read error may be involved. This sequence joins TRBV9 and TRBJ1-2, with no clear D. Germline CDR1 and CDR2: SGDLS and YYNGEE. The CDR3 length is 12 residues. Written as DNA, the CDR3 is TGTGCCAGCAGCGTAGGGGCGGGCCCTACGGCCTTC. It is translated as CASSVGAGPTAF.

DNA of the CDR3: TGTGCCAGCAGTGAATCCTCGGGGGTCCCCACTGAAGCTTTCTTT. Translation: CASSESSGVPTEAFF. This rearrangement joins TRBV25-1 to TRBJ1-1, with D possibly matching TRBD1 (5 bases). In germline, CDR1 is MGHDK, CDR2 SYGVNS. The CDR3 has 15 residues. V dropped 1 base and J dropped 4 bases, with 13 bases sitting between them.

The rearrangement joins TRBV2 to TRBJ2-3; 8 positions agree with TRBD2. V was pared by 6 bases and J by 1 base, with 3 bases of the junction left unmatched. Germline CDR1 SNHLY, CDR2 FYNNEI. The CDR3 contains 14 residues. CDR3 sequence (DNA): TGTGCCAGCAGCAGAGCGGGGGGCACAGATACGCAGTATTTT. Translated: CASSRAGGTDTQYF.

V gene TRBV6-5 combines with J gene TRBJ1-3; D is uncertain. Germline V lookup: CDR1 MNHEY, CDR2 SVGAGI. The CDR3 extends over 14 amino acids. V was clipped by 6 bases and J by 0 bases, with 9 bases between them. The chain's CDR3 is CASSQTVSGNTIYF. In DNA form, the CDR3 reads TGTGCCAGCAGCCAGACGGTCTCTGGAAACACCATATATTTT.

The V and J genes are TRBV7-9 and TRBJ1-2, with TRBD1 identical over 7 bases. CDR3 length equals 14 residues. V gave up 2 bases and J gave up 8 bases; unmatched junction bases: 8. The germline CDR1 and CDR2 sequences are SEHNR and FQNEAQ (reference sequence). CDR3 sequence reads: CASSLMVRGGGYTF. CDR3 bases: TGTGCCAGCAGCTTAATGGTCAGGGGGGGCGGCTACACCTTC.

This clone was seen once. J is TRBJ1-3 and V is TRBV14; the D is unclear. The V end lost 5 bases, the J end lost 0 bases, and 8 bases lay between the germline ends. Per the germline V gene, CDR1 is SGHDN and CDR2 is FVKESK. The CDR3 sequence is 14 residues long. The CDR3 DNA sequence: TGTGCCAGCAGCTTCGGGAGCTCTGGAAACACCATATATTTT. This sequence encodes CASSFGSSGNTIYF.

The CDR3 bases are TGTGCCAGCAGCTTAGGGTCGGGGCACGGCGGGGAGCTGTTTTTT. This codes for CASSLGSGHGGELFF. V and J are TRBV7-2 and TRBJ2-2, with D possibly called TRBD1 or TRBD2 (5 bases each). With 1 base removed from V and 7 bases from J, the gap between germline ends came to 13 bases. Looked up from germline, CDR1 is SGHTA and CDR2 is FQGNSA. The CDR3 consists of 15 residues.

The V gene is TRBV10-2, the J gene TRBJ2-2, with TRBD2 matching over 10 bases. The CDR3 has 17 amino acids. The germline CDR1 and CDR2 sequences are WSHSY and SAAADI. Trimming cost V 4 bases and J 7 bases; bases outside gene matches: 12. The CDR3 is CASSVRRAGGSGGELFF. In nucleotides, the CDR3 is TGCGCCAGCAGTGTTAGGCGAGCGGGGGGGTCTGGCGGGGAGCTGTTTTTT.

The chain is built from TRBV9 and TRBJ2-3; D is perhaps TRBD1 (5 bases). Deletions cut 4 bases from V and 7 bases from J, with 16 bases between. CDR3 size: 14 residues. Germline CDR1 reads SGDLS; CDR2 reads YYNGEE. The CDR3 DNA sequence: TGTGCCAGCAGCTTCTCTCCAGGGCCAAATACGCAGTATTTT. Translated, it gives CASSFSPGPNTQYF.